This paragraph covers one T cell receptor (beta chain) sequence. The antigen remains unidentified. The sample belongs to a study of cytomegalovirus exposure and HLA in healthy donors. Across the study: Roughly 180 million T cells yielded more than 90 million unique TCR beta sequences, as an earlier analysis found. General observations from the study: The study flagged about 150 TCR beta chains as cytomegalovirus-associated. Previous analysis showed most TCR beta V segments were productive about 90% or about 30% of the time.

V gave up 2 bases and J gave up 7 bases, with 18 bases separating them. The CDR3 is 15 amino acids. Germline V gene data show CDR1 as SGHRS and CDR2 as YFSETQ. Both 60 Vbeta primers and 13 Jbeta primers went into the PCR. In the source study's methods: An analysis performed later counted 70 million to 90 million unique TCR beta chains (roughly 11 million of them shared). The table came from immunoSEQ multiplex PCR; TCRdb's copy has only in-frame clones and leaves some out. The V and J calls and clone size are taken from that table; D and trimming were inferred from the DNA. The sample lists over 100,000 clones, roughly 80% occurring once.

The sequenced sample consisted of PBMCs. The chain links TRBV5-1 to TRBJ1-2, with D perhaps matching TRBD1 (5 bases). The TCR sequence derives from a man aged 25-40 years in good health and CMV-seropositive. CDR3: CASSFQQADLGGYTF. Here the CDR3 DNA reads TGCGCCAGCAGCTTCCAACAGGCAGACTTAGGTGGCTACACCTTC.